The rows below give T cell receptor beta chains drawn from one sample of a study of shared clonotypes between healthy human individuals. TCRdb keeps only in-frame clones here, not all; method: immunoSEQ multiplex PCR. The sample gives nearly 2 million clones, approximately 94% of which show up once; less than 1.5% is in the top ten. The material sequenced was naive CD8+ T cells sorted from blood. The receptor set was obtained from a young man in good health. CDR3s include the opening cysteine and the closing phenylalanine or tryptophan. A D gene is named only where the DNA matches it firmly. Size values are once, few and many counts, or a class for expanded clones, and some rows have none.

J gene | V gene | clone size | D gene | CDR3 DNA | CDR3 protein
TRBJ2-1 | TRBV11-2 | NA | NA | TGTGCCAGCAGCTTAGATCCCTCGGAAGACAATGAGCAGTTCTTC | CASSLDPSEDNEQFF
TRBJ2-7 | TRBV10-3 | NA | NA | TGTGCCATCAGTGTTTCCTACGAGCAGTACTTC | CAISVSYEQYF
TRBJ1-5 | TRBV30 | NA | NA | TGTGCCTGGGGACATAATAGCAATCAGCCCCAGCATTTT | CAWGHNSNQPQHF
TRBJ2-3 | TRBV9 | NA | TRBD1 | TGTGCCAGCAGCGGCACAGGGGACACGCAGTATTTT | CASSGTGDTQYF
TRBJ2-1 | TRBV7-8 | NA | NA | TGTGCCAGCAGCTTAGCCCTCTCCTACAATGAGCAGTTCTTC | CASSLALSYNEQFF
TRBJ2-5 | TRBV4-1 | NA | NA | TGCGCCAGCAGCCAAGATCCCCTCGGGACAAACCTCCAAGAGACCCAGTACTTC | CASSQDPLGTNLQETQYF
TRBJ1-5 | TRBV5-4 | NA | NA | TGTGCCAGCAGCTTGTACGGGGGGGAGCCCCAGCATTTT | CASSLYGGEPQHF
TRBJ2-7 | TRBV9 | NA | NA | TGTGCCAGCAGCGTAGAGGGAGACTACTCCTACGAGCAGTACTTC | CASSVEGDYSYEQYF
TRBJ2-5 | TRBV13 | NA | NA | TGTGCCAGCAGCTTAGGCGTCGGGCTGGGCCAAGAGACCCAGTACTTC | CASSLGVGLGQETQYF
TRBJ2-1 | TRBV5-4 | NA | NA | TGTGCCAGCAGCTTGACAGACAATGAGCAGTTCTTC | CASSLTDNEQFF
TRBJ2-5 | TRBV21-1 | once | NA | TGTGCCAGCAGCAAAGTTGGCGGGGAGGAGACCCAGTACTTC | CASSKVGGEETQYF
TRBJ2-1 | TRBV7-7 | NA | NA | TGTGCTAGCAGCTTAGGGGCTTACAATGAGCAGTTCTTC | CASSLGAYNEQFF
TRBJ1-1 | TRBV5-4 | NA | TRBD1 | TGTGCCAGCAGCTTGCTGACAGGGGGGAACACTGAAGCTTTCTTT | CASSLLTGGNTEAFF
TRBJ2-3 | TRBV5-1 | once | TRBD2 | TGCGCCAGCAGCTTGGAAGGACTAGCGGGGCCCCAAAATACGCAGTATTTT | CASSLEGLAGPQNTQYF
TRBJ1-5 | TRBV28 | NA | NA | TGTGCCAGCAGTTCCCGGGTTAATCAGCCCCAGCATTTT | CASSSRVNQPQHF
TRBJ2-2 | TRBV13 | NA | NA | TGTGCCAGCAGCTTGGACAGTACGTGGGAGCTGTTTTTT | CASSLDSTWELFF
TRBJ1-1 | TRBV5-6 | NA | TRBD1 | TGTGCCAGCAGCCTCTCCGGGACAGGGGCTTGGGGGAACACTGAAGCTTTCTTT | CASSLSGTGAWGNTEAFF
TRBJ2-3 | TRBV7-8 | NA | TRBD2 | TGTGCCAGCAGCCCCGGACTAGCGGGGGGCTTTAGCACAGATACGCAGTATTTT | CASSPGLAGGFSTDTQYF
TRBJ2-1 | TRBV15 | NA | TRBD1 | TGTGCCACCAGCGGCGCTGACAGGGGGCACAATGAGCAGTTCTTC | CATSGADRGHNEQFF